This TCR beta chain emerged from a study of T cell responses to AZD1222 COVID-19 vaccine. Remarks on this clone: Its antigen is still unknown.

Second-dose schedules of about 4 or about 12 weeks were combined. Sequenced by immunoSEQ multiplex PCR; TCRdb stores in-frame clones only, minus some. The sample has 150,000 to 200,000 clones; about nine tenths are singletons. General study results and limits: Distributed over spike, vaccine-associated CD4 TCRs predominated at 160-218 and 743-854. It should be noted that donors were predominantly white British and more often female, and clonal diversity was possibly underestimated. It was only after the peak T cell response that any repertoires were sampled.

CDR3 length: 12 residues. The germline gives CDR1 SGDLS, CDR2 YYNGEE. The receptor's source is an adult who received the AZD1222 COVID-19 vaccine. This chain uses TRBV9 with TRBJ1-1; D unclear. The starting material was peripheral blood, obtained 28 days after the second AZD1222 dose. This chain's CDR3 is CRAAVLRTEAFF. The CDR3 DNA sequence: TGTCGCGCGGCCGTCTTGAGGACTGAAGCTTTCTTT.